Sequencing of this T cell receptor beta chain was carried out in a study of cytomegalovirus exposure and HLA in healthy donors (TCRdb year 2017). Regarding the study in general: An earlier analysis of roughly 610 of the donors reported under 300 Gb of sequence data and 117 million unique TCR beta sequences obtained from 150 million to 200 million T cells. Roughly 310 gigabases of sequencing data and 80 million or so unique TCR sequences were included in an early release covering under 650 HLA-typed donors. A later genetic analysis took genome-wide SNP genotypes for about three fifths of the 666 donors and used that subset as a discovery cohort. The later analysis used no new phenotypic data to find candidate immune exposures, relying instead on TCR beta sequences and their occurrence across donors. Donor age, sex, ethnicity and CMV serostatus were collected together with the repertoire data. The study combined high-throughput TCR immunosequencing, statistical association of individual TCRs with disease status, and machine learning to predict cytomegalovirus infection status. A separate validation cohort of some 130 different subjects was used in addition to the 666-subject first cohort. Both class I and class II loci were covered by HLA typing, at four-digit resolution. The genetic ancestry cluster associated with self-reported Caucasian donors included roughly 84% of the roughly 380 genotyped donors. The number of typed donors differed by locus: about 620-630 for A, B, C, DRB1 and DQB1; approximately 540 for DQA1; about 600 for DPA1; and around 490 for DPB1. The aim of the study was to test whether cataloging public T cell receptors could identify signatures of past pathogen exposure. The study used immunosequencing to profile the T cell repertoires of hundreds of subjects and linked those repertoires to cytomegalovirus serostatus. On average, around 240,000 unique TCR beta nucleotide sequences were sequenced per donor among a few hundred genotyped donors of the cohort, with 15% to 20% of those sequences being non-productive. Roughly five DR-DQ haplotypes were treated as single units for association and clustering because of strong linkage in the cohort. Every repertoire in the discovery cohort had been generated on one and the same sequencing platform. A later analysis re-analyzed previously published TCR beta repertoires from about 600 donors and added high-resolution HLA genotyping to study TCR occurrence patterns. To decide whether each TCR beta V gene segment behaved as functional or pseudogenic, an earlier analysis of several hundred of the donors relied on high-throughput TCR beta sequencing. Results the study describes overall, beyond this receptor: The 87-base-pair reads could not distinguish some IMGT-functional V segments, including TRBV6-2 and TRBV6-3, so those segments were excluded. The authors suggested that the approach could potentially be generalized to other disease states and immunological phenotypes. A few of the identified cytomegalovirus-associated TCR beta chains were confirmed in vitro to be specific for cytomegalovirus antigens. A further reported finding was that TCR beta sequences accurately predicted the HLA-A and HLA-B alleles for most subjects in the first cohort. Correlated functional status among segregating V segments might reflect linkage disequilibrium, but an unknown experimental factor could not be ruled out. In a later analysis, most CMV-associated TCR beta chains were found to appear HLA-restricted, with HLA associations seemingly driven largely by CMV exposure. Because some donors lacked HLA typing at each locus, the association tests relied only on the typed subset. When HLA alleles, especially DR and DQ, strongly co-occurred, TCR associations were difficult to assign to individual alleles. Cytomegalovirus status was reported to be diagnosed by the classifier with high specificity and sensitivity in both the original and validation cohorts. The cohort was sequenced for TCR beta chains only, and without alpha or paired-chain data the features that could be detected were limited. The earlier analysis of approximately 560 of the donors excluded approximately 15 rarely observed V segments, including chromosome 9 orphons, because counts were too low. According to a later analysis, TCR association rates differed among HLA loci, with DRB1 alleles showing the most associated TCRs and HLA-C alleles showing the fewest. A total of 150 to 200 TCR beta chains were listed by the study as associated with cytomegalovirus. The sequencing pipeline was judged likely to have produced a cluster of highly shared sequence variants as a technical artifact. In a later genetic analysis, a missense DCLRE1C variant was associated with V-gene and J-gene trimming of TCR beta chains, and the association was replicated in an independent cohort. Presence/absence analyses assumed roughly uniform sequencing depth across donors, an assumption that may not hold. According to a later analysis, parvovirus B19, influenza, CMV and Epstein-Barr virus appeared linked to several top co-occurrence clusters. Compared with the roughly 670-donor mean, donors in an Asian-associated ancestry cluster had fewer N-insertions in productive TCRs, according to a later genetic analysis. For the cohort, immune exposure information was limited to CMV serostatus. In a later analysis, some 18,000 TCR beta sequences were associated with specific HLA alleles at a false discovery rate of 0.05. A later analysis found that HLA-associated TCR beta chains were more clonally expanded and had lower generation probabilities than equally common non-associated chains. In an earlier analysis of around 600 of the donors, most TCR beta V segments appeared in productive rearrangements about 87% or about 30% of the time, broadly matching IMGT annotations. Across donors, most TCR sequences were observed very rarely, whereas some public TCRs were present in many individuals.

In this sample, this clone turned up a few times. Its antigen is unknown. Base qualities were left out, and no much larger clone turns up one base away. The cohort consisted of 666 healthy bone marrow donors. At the time of sampling, all cohort members were nominally healthy, though unrecorded immune exposures were likely present. The donor was CMV seronegative and was included in the group of about 350 seronegative cohort members. Each donor provided a peripheral blood sample, and peripheral blood mononuclear cells were used for TCR beta sequencing. The Qiagen DNeasy Blood Extraction Kit was used to extract genomic DNA from the blood cell samples. Receptors were amplified or captured by the immunoSEQ multiplex PCR assay. The multiplex PCR relied on a mix of 60 forward primers for TCR Vbeta segments and 13 reverse primers for TCR Jbeta segments. The CDR3 region of rearranged TCR beta genes was amplified from genomic DNA by a multiplex PCR assay. Amplified TCR beta libraries were sequenced as 87-base-pair reads on the Illumina HiSeq System. Under the source paper's analysis protocol: A later analysis counted tens of millions of unique TCR beta chains across the roughly 700 repertoires, and some 11 million of these chains were shared by at least two donors. To remove PCR and sequencing errors, raw reads were error-corrected and collapsed into unique sequences using a nearest-neighbor algorithm that merged closely related sequences. CDR3 sequences were aligned to IMGT reference sequences to assign V, D and J gene segments. For a sequence to be retained, a match of at least six nucleotides was required to both a V gene segment and a J gene segment. Rearrangements were classified as productive when the CDR3 lacked stop codons and remained in frame with V and J, and all other rearrangements were classified as non-productive. CDR3 was defined by IMGT convention, running from the second conserved V-encoded cysteine to the conserved J-encoded phenylalanine. The earlier analysis of some 540 of the donors excluded any sequence lacking an unambiguous match to a single V gene segment. An earlier analysis of fewer than 750 of the donors called V segments functional above 56.7% productive rearrangements and segregating when the between-donor standard deviation exceeded 5%. A statistical classification framework was developed to diagnose cytomegalovirus status using the catalog of TCR beta chain sequences. V and J gene assignment, in a later analysis, came from comparing TCR nucleotide sequences with IMGT/GENE-DB human TR gene sequences. The TCRdist pipeline was used in a later analysis to assign CDR3 sequences and most-parsimonious VDJ recombination scenarios. In a later analysis, every TCR beta chain was defined by the combination of its CDR3 amino acid sequence and its V-gene family, and reads without a unique V-gene family were dropped. In a later analysis, some 600 highly shared, low-generation-probability nucleotide sequences were removed to address suspected cross-contamination and a sequencing artifact. In a later analysis, a clonal expansion index was calculated for each public chain from normalized within-repertoire ranks of inferred template counts. In a later analysis, generation probabilities were computed with a VDJ recombination model fitted to out-of-frame rearrangements, and the resulting probabilities were checked against IGoR. Hypergeometric tests were used in a later analysis to score TCR-TCR, TCR-HLA and TCR-CMV co-occurrence, with a repertoire-size bias correction applied to the TCR pairs. False discovery rates were estimated in a later analysis by permuting HLA or CMV assignments 20 times. In a later analysis, co-occurring TCRs were grouped using DBSCAN, and TCRdist sequence similarity was added for clustering within HLA-allele-positive subsets. Repertoires with fewer than 30,000 or more than 120,000 public chains, plus five repertoires with anomalous nucleotide sharing, were excluded from co-occurrence clustering. TCRdb mirrors the immuneACCESS table, restricted to in-frame sequences. Some clones are absent from its copies; in checked studies, under half trace to an unresolved V gene, and the reason for the others is unknown. That table supplies the V and J calls and clone size; D and trimming were determined from the DNA. Within this sample are around 130,000 clones, with more than 8% of them counted one time only. 5.5% of the sample is in the top ten clones.

A distance of 8 bases separates the germline ends of V and J, which lose 2 bases and 1 base respectively. From the cysteine through the phenylalanine, the CDR3 covers 14 amino acids. The entry retains the CDR3 DNA only, 42 bases that are in frame from base 1. Per the germline V gene, MNHEY is the CDR1 and SVGAGI is the CDR2. The receptor was derived from a man aged 40-50 years in good health and CMV-seronegative. The specimen was PBMCs. Recombination linked TRBV6-5 to TRBJ1-1, and possibly TRBD1, on 5 matching bases. The sequenced DNA: TGTGCCAGCAGTTACGGAAGGGGGAACACTGAAGCTTTCTTT. This gives the protein CASSYGRGNTEAFF.